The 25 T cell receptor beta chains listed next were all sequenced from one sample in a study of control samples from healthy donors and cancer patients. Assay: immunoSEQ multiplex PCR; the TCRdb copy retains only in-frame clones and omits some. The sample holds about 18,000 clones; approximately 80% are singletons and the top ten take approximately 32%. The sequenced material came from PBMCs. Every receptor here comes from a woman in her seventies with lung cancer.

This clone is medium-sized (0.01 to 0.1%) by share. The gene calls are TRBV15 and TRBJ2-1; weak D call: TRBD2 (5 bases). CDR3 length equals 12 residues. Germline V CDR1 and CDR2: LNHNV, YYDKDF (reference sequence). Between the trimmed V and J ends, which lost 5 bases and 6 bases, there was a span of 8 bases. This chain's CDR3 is CATSESGNEQFF. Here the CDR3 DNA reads TGTGCCACCAGCGAGAGCGGCAATGAGCAGTTCTTC.

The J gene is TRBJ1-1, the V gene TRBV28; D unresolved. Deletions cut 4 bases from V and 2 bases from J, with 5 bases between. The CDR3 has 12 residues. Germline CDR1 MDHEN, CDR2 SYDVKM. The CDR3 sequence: CASSWTNTEAFF. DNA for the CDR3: TGTGCCAGCAGTTGGACCAACACTGAAGCTTTCTTT. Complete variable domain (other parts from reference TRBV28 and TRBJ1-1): DVKVTQSSRYLVKRTGEKVFLECVQDMDHENMFWYRQDPGLGLRLIYFSYDVKMKEKGDIPEGYSVSREKKERFSLILESASTNQTSMYLCASSWTNTEAFFGQGTRLTVV.

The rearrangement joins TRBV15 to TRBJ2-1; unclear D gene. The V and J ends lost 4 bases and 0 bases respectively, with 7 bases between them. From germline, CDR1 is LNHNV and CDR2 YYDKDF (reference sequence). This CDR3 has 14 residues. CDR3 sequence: CATSTAASYNEQFF. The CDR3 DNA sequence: TGTGCCACCAGCACGGCAGCCTCCTACAATGAGCAGTTCTTC.

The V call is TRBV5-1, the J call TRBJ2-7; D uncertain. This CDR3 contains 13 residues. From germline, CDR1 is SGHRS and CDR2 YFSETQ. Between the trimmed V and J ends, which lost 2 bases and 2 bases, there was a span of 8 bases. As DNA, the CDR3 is TGCGCCAGCAGCTTTAACCGAGCCTACGAGCAGTACTTC. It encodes CASSFNRAYEQYF.

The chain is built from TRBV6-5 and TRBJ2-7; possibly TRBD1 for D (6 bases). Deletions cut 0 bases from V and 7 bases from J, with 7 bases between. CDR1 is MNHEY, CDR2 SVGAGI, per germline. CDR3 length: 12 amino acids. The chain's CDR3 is CASSYSGHEQYF. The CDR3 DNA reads TGTGCCAGCAGTTACTCGGGACATGAGCAGTACTTC.

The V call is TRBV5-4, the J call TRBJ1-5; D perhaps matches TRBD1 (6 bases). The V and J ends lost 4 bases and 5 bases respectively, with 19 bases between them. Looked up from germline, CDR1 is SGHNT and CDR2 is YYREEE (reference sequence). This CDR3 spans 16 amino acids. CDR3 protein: CASSKGGASADQPQHF. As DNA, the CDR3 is TGTGCCAGCAGCAAGGGGGGAGCGTCCGCCGATCAGCCCCAGCATTTT.

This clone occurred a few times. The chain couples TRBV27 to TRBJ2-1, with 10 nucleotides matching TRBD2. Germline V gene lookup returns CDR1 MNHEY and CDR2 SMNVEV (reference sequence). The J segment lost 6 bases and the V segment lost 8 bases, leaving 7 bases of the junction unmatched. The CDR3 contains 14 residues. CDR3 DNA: TGTGCCAGCGTTCCTAGCGGGAGTCTCAATGAGCAGTTCTTC. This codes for CASVPSGSLNEQFF.

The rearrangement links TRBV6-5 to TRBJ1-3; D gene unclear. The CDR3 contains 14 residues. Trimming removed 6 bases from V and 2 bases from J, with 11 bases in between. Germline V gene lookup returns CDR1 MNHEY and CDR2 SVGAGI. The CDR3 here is CASRGLVAGNTIYF. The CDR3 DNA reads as TGTGCCAGCAGGGGTTTGGTAGCTGGAAACACCATATATTTT.

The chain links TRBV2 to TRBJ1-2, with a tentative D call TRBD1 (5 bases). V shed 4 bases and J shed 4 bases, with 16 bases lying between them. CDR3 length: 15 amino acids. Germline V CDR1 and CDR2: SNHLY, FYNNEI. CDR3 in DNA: TGTGCCAGCAGTGGATGGGACTTCGAGAGCTATGGCTACACCTTC. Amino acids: CASSGWDFESYGYTF.

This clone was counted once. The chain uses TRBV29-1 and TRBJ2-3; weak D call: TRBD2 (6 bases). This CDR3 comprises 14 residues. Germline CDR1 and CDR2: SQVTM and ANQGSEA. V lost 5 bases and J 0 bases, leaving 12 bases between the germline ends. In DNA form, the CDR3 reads TGCAGCGTTCGCTCCGGGACTAGCACAGATACGCAGTATTTT. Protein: CSVRSGTSTDTQYF.

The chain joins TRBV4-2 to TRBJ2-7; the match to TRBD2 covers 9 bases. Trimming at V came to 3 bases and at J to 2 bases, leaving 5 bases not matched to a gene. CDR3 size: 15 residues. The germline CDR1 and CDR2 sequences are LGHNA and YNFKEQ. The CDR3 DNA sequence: TGTGCCAGCAGCCATCTAGCGGGAAGCACCTACGAGCAGTACTTC. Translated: CASSHLAGSTYEQYF.

The CDR3 sequence is CASSPRNGQETQYF. CDR3 in DNA: TGTGCCAGCAGCCCTCGAAATGGCCAAGAGACCCAGTACTTC. This chain uses TRBV6-6 with TRBJ2-5; D is unclear. This CDR3 has 14 residues. Germline V lookup: CDR1 MNHNY, CDR2 SVGAGI (reference sequence). V dropped 6 bases and J dropped 1 base, with 12 bases sitting between them.

CDR3 DNA sequence: TGTGCCAGCAGCATAATCCAGGGTGAATCGTCGGACGAGCAGTACTTC. Translating it yields CASSIIQGESSDEQYF. V usage is TRBV21-1 and J usage is TRBJ2-7; the table's D call, TRBD1, was not checked against the DNA. TRBV21-1 is noted as a pseudogene. The CDR3 spans 16 residues.

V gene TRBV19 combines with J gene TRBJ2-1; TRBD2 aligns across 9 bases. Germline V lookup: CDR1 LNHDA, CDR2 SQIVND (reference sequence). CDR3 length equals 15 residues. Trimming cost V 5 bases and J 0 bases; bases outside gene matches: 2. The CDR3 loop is CASSSTSGSYNEQFF. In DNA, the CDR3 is TGTGCCAGTAGTTCGACTAGCGGCTCCTACAATGAGCAGTTCTTC. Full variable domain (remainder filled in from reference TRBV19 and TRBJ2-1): DGGITQSPKYLFRKEGQNVTLSCEQNLNHDAMYWYRQDPGQGLRLIYYSQIVNDFQKGDIAEGYSVSREKKESFPLTVTSAQKNPTAFYLCASSSTSGSYNEQFFGPGTRLTVL.

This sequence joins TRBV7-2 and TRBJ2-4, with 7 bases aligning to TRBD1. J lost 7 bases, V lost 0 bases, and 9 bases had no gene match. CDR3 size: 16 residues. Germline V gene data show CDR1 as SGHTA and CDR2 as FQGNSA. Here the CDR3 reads CASSLAGGRGGNIQYF. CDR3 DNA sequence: TGTGCCAGCAGCTTAGCAGGGGGCAGGGGCGGTAACATTCAGTACTTC. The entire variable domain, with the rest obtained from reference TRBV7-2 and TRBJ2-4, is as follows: GAGVSQSPSNKVTEKGKDVELRCDPISGHTALYWYRQSLGQGLEFLIYFQGNSAPDKSGLPSDRFSAERTGGSVSTLTIQRTQQEDSAVYLCASSLAGGRGGNIQYFGAGTRLSVL.

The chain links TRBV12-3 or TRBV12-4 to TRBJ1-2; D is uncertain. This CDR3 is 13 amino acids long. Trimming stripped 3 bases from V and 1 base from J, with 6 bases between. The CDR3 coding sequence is TGTGCCAGCAGTTTGGCGATTAACTATGGCTACACCTTC. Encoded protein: CASSLAINYGYTF.

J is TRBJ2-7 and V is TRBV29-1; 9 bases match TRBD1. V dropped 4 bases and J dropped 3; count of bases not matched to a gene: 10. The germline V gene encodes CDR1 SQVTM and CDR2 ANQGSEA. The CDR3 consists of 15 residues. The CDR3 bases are TGCAGCGTTGGGGACCCGGGACAGGGCTACTACGAGCAGTACTTC. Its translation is CSVGDPGQGYYEQYF.

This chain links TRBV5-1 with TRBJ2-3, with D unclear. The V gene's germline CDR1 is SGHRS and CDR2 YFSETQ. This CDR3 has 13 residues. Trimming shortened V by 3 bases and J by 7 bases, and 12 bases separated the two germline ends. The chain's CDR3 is CASSSAPTNTQYF. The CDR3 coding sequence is TGCGCCAGCAGCTCAGCTCCCACGAATACGCAGTATTTT. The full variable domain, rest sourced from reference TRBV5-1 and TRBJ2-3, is KAGVTQTPRYLIKTRGQQVTLSCSPISGHRSVSWYQQTPGQGLQFLFEYFSETQRNKGNFPGRFSGRQFSNSRSEMNVSTLELGDSALYLCASSSAPTNTQYFGPGTRLTVL.

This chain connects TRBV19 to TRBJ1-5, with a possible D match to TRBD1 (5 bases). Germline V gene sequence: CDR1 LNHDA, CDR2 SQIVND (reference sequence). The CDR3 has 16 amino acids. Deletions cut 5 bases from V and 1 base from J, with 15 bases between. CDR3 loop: CASSPRDGSSNQPQHF. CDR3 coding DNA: TGTGCCAGTAGTCCCCGGGACGGATCGAGCAATCAGCCCCAGCATTTT. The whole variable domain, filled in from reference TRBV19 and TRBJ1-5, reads DGGITQSPKYLFRKEGQNVTLSCEQNLNHDAMYWYRQDPGQGLRLIYYSQIVNDFQKGDIAEGYSVSREKKESFPLTVTSAQKNPTAFYLCASSPRDGSSNQPQHFGDGTRLSIL.

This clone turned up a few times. CDR3 protein: CASSEGSTGNTIYF. The CDR3 DNA follows: TGCGCCAGCAGTGAGGGAAGTACTGGAAACACCATATATTTT. The chain carries TRBV10-1 and TRBJ1-3; D ambiguous. The germline V gene has CDR1 WNHNN and CDR2 SYGVQD (reference sequence). CDR3 length equals 14 residues. The V end lost 2 bases, the J end lost 2 bases, and 7 bases lay between the germline ends.

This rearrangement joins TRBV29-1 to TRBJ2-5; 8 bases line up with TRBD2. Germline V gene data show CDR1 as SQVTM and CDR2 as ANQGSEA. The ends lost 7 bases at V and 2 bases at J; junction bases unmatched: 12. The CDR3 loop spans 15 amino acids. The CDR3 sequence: CSGRGERGIQETQYF. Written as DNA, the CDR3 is TGCAGCGGGCGGGGGGAGCGGGGGATTCAAGAGACCCAGTACTTC.

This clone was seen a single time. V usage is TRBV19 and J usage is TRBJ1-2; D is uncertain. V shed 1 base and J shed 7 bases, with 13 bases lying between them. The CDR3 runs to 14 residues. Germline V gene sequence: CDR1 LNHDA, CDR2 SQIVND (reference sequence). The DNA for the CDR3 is TGTGCCAGTAGTATAGTAGGGATGAATCGTGGCTACACCTTC. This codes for CASSIVGMNRGYTF.

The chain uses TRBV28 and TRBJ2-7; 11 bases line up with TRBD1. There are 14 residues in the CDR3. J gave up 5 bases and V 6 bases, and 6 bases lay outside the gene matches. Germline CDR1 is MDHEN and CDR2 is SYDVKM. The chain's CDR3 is CASSPRDRGDEQYF. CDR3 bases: TGTGCCAGCAGCCCAAGGGACAGGGGGGACGAGCAGTACTTC.

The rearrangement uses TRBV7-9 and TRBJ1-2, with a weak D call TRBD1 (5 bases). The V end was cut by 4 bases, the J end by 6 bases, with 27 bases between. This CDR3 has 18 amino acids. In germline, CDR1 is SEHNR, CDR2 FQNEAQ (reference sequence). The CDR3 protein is CASSSPAVRDAGGHGYTF. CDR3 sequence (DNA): TGTGCCAGCAGCTCGCCCGCCGTCCGGGACGCCGGCGGCCATGGCTACACCTTC.

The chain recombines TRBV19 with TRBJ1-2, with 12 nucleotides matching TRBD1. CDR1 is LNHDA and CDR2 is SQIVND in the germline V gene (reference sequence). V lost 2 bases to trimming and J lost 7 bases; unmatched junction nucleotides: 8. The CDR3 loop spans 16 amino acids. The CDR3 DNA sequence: TGTGCCAGTAGTATACGGGGGACAGGGGGCGGACGTGGCTACACCTTC. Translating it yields CASSIRGTGGGRGYTF.